These 13 T cell receptor beta chains came from one sample sequenced in a study of T cell responses to AZD1222 COVID-19 vaccine (dated by TCRdb to the early 2020s). Libraries came from the immunoSEQ multiplex PCR assay. TCRdb limited this immuneACCESS table to in-frame rearrangements with V and J called. A share of clones is missing; checked studies link under half to unresolved V genes, and the rest is unexplained. Present in this sample are fewer than 200,000 clones, about 91% of which were seen just once. The ten largest clonotypes hold around 10% of the sample. This sample's time point label indicates: about 28 days (+/-7) after the second vaccine dose. Sequencing used peripheral blood, obtained 28 days after the second AZD1222 dose. These receptor sequences come from an adult who received the AZD1222 COVID-19 vaccine.

The chain uses TRBV19 and TRBJ2-3; 9 nucleotides line up with TRBD2. The V segment lost 0 bases and the J segment 6 bases; nucleotides outside the gene matches: 10. Per the germline V gene, CDR1 is LNHDA and CDR2 is SQIVND (reference sequence). CDR3 length equals 17 residues. Written as DNA, the CDR3 is TGTGCCAGTAGTATAGATGGGACTAGCAGGGGCTTGGATACGCAGTATTTT. It specifies CASSIDGTSRGLDTQYF.

The rearrangement uses TRBV5-1 and TRBJ2-3, with D possibly being TRBD1 (5 bases). Trimming removed 0 bases at V and 2 bases at J, with 10 bases between. CDR3 length: 15 residues. Looked up from germline, CDR1 is SGHRS and CDR2 is YFSETQ. CDR3 protein: CASSLEGPVTDTQYF. The DNA of the CDR3 is TGCGCCAGCAGCTTGGAGGGGCCCGTCACAGATACGCAGTATTTT.

V and J are TRBV11-3 and TRBJ2-3; tentative D call: TRBD2 (7 bases). V was clipped by 3 bases and J by 5 bases, with 12 bases between them. Germline loops: CDR1 SGHNT, CDR2 YENEEA. This CDR3 spans 14 amino acids. CDR3 amino acids: CASSFLGGQDTQYF. The CDR3 bases are TGTGCCAGCAGCTTCCTGGGGGGGCAAGATACGCAGTATTTT.

The CDR3 spells CASSPSGGGAADTQYF. The CDR3 region has the DNA TGTGCCAGCAGCCCGAGTGGCGGGGGGGCCGCAGATACGCAGTATTTT. The chain carries TRBV4-2 and TRBJ2-3; TRBD2 matches at 9 bases. V dropped 4 bases and J dropped 4; count of bases not matched to a gene: 9. CDR1 is LGHNA and CDR2 is YNFKEQ in the germline V gene. CDR3 length equals 16 residues.

This chain connects TRBV9 to TRBJ2-7; D tentatively fits TRBD1 or TRBD2 (6 bases each). The V end was cut by 0 bases, the J end by 7 bases, with 11 bases between. Germline CDR1 SGDLS, CDR2 YYNGEE. This CDR3 comprises 13 residues. In nucleotides, the CDR3 is TGTGCCAGCAGCGTAGATCAGGGGAGGGAGCAGTACTTC. Amino acids: CASSVDQGREQYF.

CDR3 coding DNA: TGCGCCAGCGGCAGCGGGGGGCCTTCCTACGAGCAGTACTTC. Translation gives CASGSGGPSYEQYF. V is TRBV5-1 and J is TRBJ2-7, with 9 bases that match TRBD2. This CDR3 has 14 residues. The J segment lost 1 base and the V segment lost 7 bases, leaving 6 bases of the junction unmatched. CDR1 is SGHRS, CDR2 YFSETQ, per germline.

V gene TRBV5-5 combines with J gene TRBJ2-2; perhaps TRBD2 as D (6 bases). The CDR3 loop spans 14 amino acids. Looked up from germline, CDR1 is SGHKS and CDR2 is YYEKEE (reference sequence). Trimming stripped 3 bases from V and 1 base from J, with 7 bases between. The CDR3 sequence: CASSWGENTGELFF. CDR3 nucleotide sequence: TGTGCCAGCAGCTGGGGGGAGAACACCGGGGAGCTGTTTTTT.

The V call is TRBV30, the J call TRBJ2-3; 8 bases agree with TRBD1. Germline assignment: CDR1 GTSNPN and CDR2 SVGIG (reference sequence). V was pared by 1 base and J by 2 bases, with 5 bases of the junction left unmatched. CDR3 length equals 15 residues. The CDR3 reads CAWSAGTGDTDTQYF. The CDR3 DNA follows: TGTGCCTGGAGTGCCGGGACAGGAGACACAGATACGCAGTATTTT.

The CDR3 spells CASSFTQGAATGELFF. The CDR3, as DNA: TGCGCCAGCAGCTTTACACAGGGGGCGGCCACCGGGGAGCTGTTTTTT. This chain joins TRBV5-1 and TRBJ2-2, with TRBD1 identical over 9 bases. Trimming at V came to 2 bases and at J to 4 bases, leaving 6 bases not matched to a gene. Germline loops: CDR1 SGHRS, CDR2 YFSETQ. The CDR3 has 16 amino acids.

The CDR3 is CASSQLGRQNTGELFF. The CDR3 bases are TGTGCCAGCAGCCAATTGGGACGTCAGAACACCGGGGAGCTGTTTTTT. The chain uses TRBV14 and TRBJ2-2, with D perhaps being TRBD1 or TRBD2 (5 bases each). V lost 2 bases, J lost 1 base, and 11 bases lay in between. The CDR3 contains 16 residues. Germline V lookup: CDR1 SGHDN, CDR2 FVKESK.

Only one count was recorded for this clone. The CDR3 DNA sequence: TGTGCCAGCACGGTGACAGGGCGCACAGATACGCAGTATTTT. Amino acids: CASTVTGRTDTQYF. The V gene is TRBV6-5, the J gene TRBJ2-3; 7 bases are shared with TRBD1. There are 14 residues in the CDR3. Per the germline V gene, CDR1 is MNHEY and CDR2 is SVGAGI. V dropped 7 bases and J dropped 1; count of bases not matched to a gene: 5.

Here the CDR3 reads CARGGTSGSYEQYF. DNA for the CDR3: TGTGCCAGGGGGGGGACTAGCGGGTCCTACGAGCAGTACTTC. This sequence joins TRBV2 and TRBJ2-7; 12 positions agree with TRBD2. Per germline, CDR1 SNHLY and CDR2 FYNNEI. This CDR3 contains 14 residues. The trim removed 9 bases at V and 1 base at J, leaving 4 bases unmatched.

This chain uses TRBV7-2 with TRBJ2-2; D is possibly TRBD1 or TRBD2 (5 bases each). The CDR3 totals 15 residues. Germline values: CDR1 SGHTA, CDR2 FQGNSA. The V gene lost 2 bases and the J gene lost 7 bases, with 14 bases spanning the gap. In DNA, the CDR3 is TGTGCCAGCAGCTTACACGGGGCTTCGGTCGGGGAGCTGTTTTTT. Translating gives CASSLHGASVGELFF.